This record covers a single T cell receptor beta chain. The antigen is not known. TCRdb's table, derived via immunoSEQ multiplex PCR, lists solely in-frame clones and lacks some. The table lists about 78,000 clones, 92% of them singletons. Germline lookup yields CDR1 LGHNA and CDR2 YNFKEQ. The CDR3 consists of 21 residues. J lost 0 bases, V lost 4 bases, and 20 bases had no gene match. The record originates from a study of OX40 agonist ivuxolimab in advanced cancers. Findings and caveats of the study: Undetermined was the antigen specificity of the expanded peripheral T cells.

This receptor was taken from an adult with an advanced solid tumor such as melanoma, head and neck, liver or kidney cancer. The sequences come from CD4+ or CD8+ T cells sorted from blood, collected in a trial of the OX40 agonist ivuxolimab. The chain combines TRBV4-2 with TRBJ1-1; TRBD1 agrees at 10 bases. CDR3 loop: CASSLKAGQGPSGGMNTEAFF. The CDR3 bases are TGTGCCAGCAGCCTAAAGGCGGGACAGGGGCCCTCGGGAGGTATGAACACTGAAGCTTTCTTT.